This TCR beta chain is drawn from a study of immune heterogeneity within non-small cell lung tumors. The V gene end was trimmed by 4 bases and the J gene end by 6 bases; junction bases not matched to a gene: 8. From germline, CDR1 is SNHLY and CDR2 FYNNEI. The CDR3 sequence is 15 residues long. Template was bulk tumor genomic DNA, roughly 600 ng per sample. Multiple biopsies spaced far apart were taken from each primary tumor during surgery. Undergoing curative surgery were patients whose non-small cell lung cancer was untreated and newly diagnosed. For the TCR beta CDR3, multiplex PCR with 32 V and 13 J primers performed the amplification. One entry per CDR3 protein results from TCRdb running MiXCR on the multiplex PCR reads. Of 9,500 to 11,000 distinct CDR3 sequences in the sample, more than 25% were seen once.

The receptor's source is a woman aged 45 to 65 with non-small cell lung cancer. Sequences were obtained from lung tumor tissue. V gene TRBV2 combines with J gene TRBJ2-3; 9 bases agree with TRBD1. CDR3: CASSVTGGMGDTQYF. In nucleotides, the CDR3 is TGTGCCAGCAGTGTGACAGGGGGTATGGGGGATACGCAGTATTTT.